The 26 T cell receptor beta chains listed next were all sequenced from one sample in a study of PD-1 blockade in classical Hodgkin lymphoma (dated by TCRdb to 2020 to 2022). The library was made by the immunoSEQ multiplex PCR assay. TCRdb obtained this table from immuneACCESS and retained in-frame rearrangements with V and J assigned. These tables miss some clones; where compared with another copy, unresolved V genes account for less than half of the shortfall, and the remainder is unexplained. In all, the sample holds some 100,000 clones, and roughly 92% of those were seen once. Of the sample, less than 3.5% falls within the top ten clones. The time point label for this specimen denotes: cycle 1 day 1 (C1D1), immediately before nivolumab initiation. Every trial patient had relapsed after autologous stem cell transplantation, and cohorts A, B and C differed in prior brentuximab vedotin exposure.

The sample consisted of peripheral blood mononuclear cells (PBMCs), taken at baseline. Source of these receptors: a human donor with classical Hodgkin lymphoma.

J is TRBJ2-7 and V is TRBV20-1; D is uncertain. V was cut by 7 bases and J by 2 bases, with 6 bases left in between. The CDR3 loop spans 10 amino acids. Per germline, CDR1 DFQATT and CDR2 SNEGSKA (reference sequence). The DNA for the CDR3 is TGCAGTGAAAGACCCTACGAGCAGTACTTC. Its translation: CSERPYEQYF.

The genes are TRBV11-2 and TRBJ2-3; D perhaps matches TRBD1 (5 bases). Trimming removed 0 bases from V and 2 bases from J, with 9 bases in between. The length of the CDR3 is 15 residues. Germline-derived CDR1 and CDR2 are SGHAT and FQNNGV. The CDR3 sequence is CASSLEQGSTDTQYF. CDR3 DNA: TGTGCCAGCAGCTTAGAGCAGGGATCCACAGATACGCAGTATTTT.

The chain uses TRBV29-1 and TRBJ2-7, with D possibly called TRBD1 or TRBD2 (6 bases each). V lost 4 bases to trimming and J lost 4 bases, with 17 bases between them. The CDR3 sequence is 14 residues long. Per the germline V gene, CDR1 is SQVTM and CDR2 is ANQGSEA. CDR3 in DNA: TGCAGCGTTGCAATGGGGGGCAGAGTGTACGAGCAGTACTTC. This sequence encodes CSVAMGGRVYEQYF.

This chain connects TRBV29-1 to TRBJ1-4; tentatively, D is TRBD1 (5 bases). Germline lookup yields CDR1 SQVTM and CDR2 ANQGSEA. The CDR3 has 12 residues. The V gene lost 4 bases and the J gene lost 7 bases, with 10 bases spanning the gap. The CDR3 DNA follows: TGCAGCGTTGCGCAGGGTGGTGAAAAACTGTTTTTT. Amino acid sequence: CSVAQGGEKLFF.

The chain links TRBV29-1 to TRBJ1-3; maybe TRBD1 (5 bases). Trimming took off 5 bases at V and 0 bases at J, with 14 bases between the two ends. From germline, CDR1 is SQVTM and CDR2 ANQGSEA. CDR3 size: 15 residues. The CDR3 DNA sequence: TGCAGCGTTTCCGGGACGGCAGACTCTGGAAACACCATATATTTT. Its protein product is CSVSGTADSGNTIYF.

This sequence joins TRBV2 and TRBJ2-7; 9 bases line up with TRBD1. The CDR3 covers 14 residues. Germline CDR1 SNHLY, CDR2 FYNNEI. Trimming took 5 bases from V and 2 from J; bases not matched to a gene: 4. CDR3 sequence reads: CASSRTGEAYEQYF. The CDR3 DNA reads as TGTGCCAGCAGTCGGACAGGGGAAGCCTACGAGCAGTACTTC. Looking up the rest from reference TRBV2 and TRBJ2-7 gives the full variable domain: EPEVTQTPSHQVTQMGQEVILRCVPISNHLYFYWYRQILGQKVEFLVSFYNNEISEKSEIFDDQFSVERPDGSNFTLKIRSTKLEDSAMYFCASSRTGEAYEQYFGPGTRLTVT.

The chain has TRBV7-8 and TRBJ2-3; tentatively, D is TRBD1 or TRBD2 (5 bases each). The V end was cut by 2 bases, the J end by 0 bases, with 12 bases between. The length of the CDR3 is 16 residues. In germline, CDR1 is SGHVS, CDR2 FQNEAQ. CDR3: CASSLSGTPSTDTQYF. The CDR3 bases are TGTGCCAGCAGCTTAAGTGGGACCCCTAGCACAGATACGCAGTATTTT.

This clone was counted a few times. The sample has other DNA sequences that encode this CDR3 too. This chain links TRBV29-1 with TRBJ1-1; D is possibly TRBD1 (5 bases). Trimming left V 4 bases short and J 0 bases short, with 6 bases between. Germline V lookup: CDR1 SQVTM, CDR2 ANQGSEA. This CDR3 has 12 residues. The CDR3 DNA follows: TGCAGCGTTGGAGGGGTGAACACTGAAGCTTTCTTT. This encodes CSVGGVNTEAFF.

V and J are TRBV29-1 and TRBJ2-5, with D perhaps TRBD1 or TRBD2 (5 bases each). Matching the DNA end better, TRBJ2-7 makes the J call doubtful. In germline, CDR1 is SQVTM, CDR2 ANQGSEA. The CDR3 has 15 residues. CDR3 protein: CSVEGSGHLGYEQYF. The DNA for the CDR3 is TGCAGCGTTGAAGGCTCGGGGCATCTTGGGTACGAGCAGTACTTC.

This clone was detected a few times. The chain joins TRBV30 to TRBJ1-4; 10 bases fit TRBD1. V was clipped by 8 bases and J by 0 bases; unmatched bases: 6. The length of the CDR3 is 15 residues. Germline-derived CDR1 and CDR2 are GTSNPN and SVGIG (reference sequence). CDR3 loop: CARTGTGATNEKLFF. CDR3 in DNA: TGTGCCCGAACCGGGACAGGGGCAACTAATGAAAAACTGTTTTTT.

V is TRBV29-1 and J is TRBJ2-1; the match to TRBD2 covers 8 bases. Germline V gene sequence: CDR1 SQVTM, CDR2 ANQGSEA. CDR3 size: 16 residues. The junction had 6 bases not matched to a gene; V was cut back by 2 bases and J by 0 bases. In DNA form, the CDR3 reads TGCAGCGTTGAATCTTCCAGCGGGAGCTCCTACAATGAGCAGTTCTTC. Translating it yields CSVESSSGSSYNEQFF.

The chain is built from TRBV19 and TRBJ2-7, with D perhaps assigned TRBD1 or TRBD2 (5 bases each). Germline loops: CDR1 LNHDA, CDR2 SQIVND (reference sequence). The germline V and J ends were trimmed by 3 bases and 2 bases, with 20 bases remaining between them. This CDR3 region has 17 residues. As DNA, the CDR3 is TGTGCCAGTAGTATGTTCCCCCGGCAGGGACCCGCCTACGAGCAGTACTTC. This gives the protein CASSMFPRQGPAYEQYF.

The chain employs TRBV27 and TRBJ1-1, with 7 bases aligning to TRBD1. With V trimmed by 6 bases and J by 4 bases, 17 bases remained unmatched. The length of the CDR3 is 17 residues. CDR1 and CDR2 (germline): MNHEY, SMNVEV (reference sequence). The CDR3 nucleotides read TGTGCCAGCAGCCCCCGCAGGGGGGGATTATTTTCCACTGAAGCTTTCTTT. Its translation is CASSPRRGGLFSTEAFF.

The chain carries TRBV29-1 and TRBJ2-5, with 9 positions matching TRBD2. The V segment lost 3 bases and the J segment 5 bases; nucleotides outside the gene matches: 4. CDR3 length: 13 amino acids. Germline CDR1 is SQVTM and CDR2 is ANQGSEA. The CDR3, as DNA: TGCAGCGTTGATCAGGCGGGAGGGGAGACCCAGTACTTC. This sequence encodes CSVDQAGGETQYF.

The chain carries TRBV9 and TRBJ1-2; no definite D call. V was cut by 4 bases and J by 10 bases, with 11 bases left in between. Germline CDR1 is SGDLS and CDR2 is YYNGEE. The CDR3 has 11 residues. CDR3 protein: CASSSGELYTF. For the CDR3, the DNA is TGTGCCAGCAGCTCTGGGGAGCTCTACACCTTC.

This chain joins TRBV6-6 and TRBJ1-2; no reliable D call. Trimming removed 0 bases from V and 1 base from J, with 12 bases in between. Germline V CDR1 and CDR2: MNHNY, SVGAGI (reference sequence). The CDR3 runs to 16 residues. The CDR3 DNA reads as TGTGCCAGCAGTTACTCGGTAGCCTCCGATAACTATGGCTACACCTTC. It encodes CASSYSVASDNYGYTF.

V is TRBV27 and J is TRBJ2-7; 10 nucleotides match TRBD2. The germline CDR1 and CDR2 sequences are MNHEY and SMNVEV (reference sequence). J gave up 2 bases and V 4 bases, and 11 bases lay outside the gene matches. The length of the CDR3 is 17 residues. In DNA, the CDR3 is TGTGCCAGCAGTTACCAACCCGGGACTAGCGTGGCCTACGAGCAGTACTTC. This codes for CASSYQPGTSVAYEQYF.

This clone was found a few times. The chain combines TRBV5-1 with TRBJ2-7; 7 bases are shared with TRBD1. With 4 bases clipped from V and 2 bases from J, the junction kept 3 bases outside the gene matches. The CDR3 covers 13 residues. Per the germline V gene, CDR1 is SGHRS and CDR2 is YFSETQ. The CDR3 reads CASSTGQTYEQYF. The DNA of the CDR3 is TGCGCCAGCAGCACGGGACAGACCTACGAGCAGTACTTC.

V gene TRBV7-2 combines with J gene TRBJ2-1; 7 bases fit TRBD2. The CDR3 covers 16 residues. The ends lost 5 bases at V and 5 bases at J; junction bases unmatched: 12. The germline CDR1 and CDR2 sequences are SGHTA and FQGNSA. The CDR3 spells CASSRGRPSGNNEQFF. CDR3 nucleotides: TGTGCCAGCAGCAGGGGACGGCCTAGCGGAAACAATGAGCAGTTCTTC.

This chain joins TRBV15 and TRBJ1-2; 7 nucleotides agree with TRBD1. V shed 3 bases and J 5 bases; nucleotides not matched to a gene: 6. The germline gives CDR1 LNHNV, CDR2 YYDKDF (reference sequence). CDR3 length: 14 amino acids. The CDR3 loop reads CATSRSLTGYGYTF. CDR3 coding DNA: TGTGCCACCAGCAGGTCCCTGACAGGGTATGGCTACACCTTC.

J is TRBJ2-1 and V is TRBV30; 14 bases fit TRBD2. The CDR3 consists of 17 residues. V gave up 4 bases and J gave up 3 bases; unmatched junction bases: 8. Germline V CDR1 and CDR2: GTSNPN, SVGIG (reference sequence). The CDR3: CAWKEGTSGSFYNEQFF. The CDR3 DNA reads as TGTGCCTGGAAGGAGGGGACTAGCGGGAGCTTCTACAATGAGCAGTTCTTC.

This chain uses TRBV28 with TRBJ1-1; no definite D call. The CDR3 is 13 amino acids. Between the trimmed V and J ends, which lost 5 bases and 1 base, there was a span of 8 bases. Looked up from germline, CDR1 is MDHEN and CDR2 is SYDVKM. CDR3 protein: CASSPETNTEAFF. The CDR3, as DNA: TGTGCCAGCAGTCCCGAGACGAACACTGAAGCTTTCTTT.

This chain joins TRBV7-2 and TRBJ2-2, with 10 bases that match TRBD1. V lost 3 bases, J lost 6 bases, and 13 bases stayed unmatched. CDR3 size: 18 residues. Germline V gives CDR1 SGHTA, CDR2 FQGNSA. The CDR3, as DNA: TGTGCCAGCAGCTTTCCCGGGACAGGGGTGTACAAGCCCGGGGAGCTGTTTTTT. Translation: CASSFPGTGVYKPGELFF. Using reference TRBV7-2 and TRBJ2-2 for the parts outside the CDR3, the full variable domain is GAGVSQSPSNKVTEKGKDVELRCDPISGHTALYWYRQSLGQGLEFLIYFQGNSAPDKSGLPSDRFSAERTGGSVSTLTIQRTQQEDSAVYLCASSFPGTGVYKPGELFFGEGSRLTVL.

This clone was counted once. This chain uses TRBV7-9 with TRBJ2-1; D could derive from TRBD1 or TRBD2 (5 bases each). The CDR3 has 16 amino acids. Deletions cut 2 bases from V and 5 bases from J, with 16 bases between. Per the germline V gene, CDR1 is SEHNR and CDR2 is FQNEAQ (reference sequence). The CDR3: CASSLRDLRLDNEQFF. DNA for the CDR3: TGTGCCAGCAGCTTAAGGGACCTAAGGCTGGACAATGAGCAGTTCTTC. Full variable domain (rest looked up from reference TRBV7-9 and TRBJ2-1): DTGVSQNPRHKITKRGQNVTFRCDPISEHNRLYWYRQTLGQGPEFLTYFQNEAQLEKSRLLSDRFSAERPKGSFSTLEIQRTEQGDSAMYLCASSLRDLRLDNEQFFGPGTRLTVL.

The V and J genes are TRBV6-1 and TRBJ1-5; tentative D call: TRBD1 (5 bases). This CDR3 is built from 15 residues. V was clipped by 8 bases and J by 5 bases, with 19 bases between them. In germline, CDR1 is MNHNS, CDR2 SASEGT. The CDR3: CASHWWGSVDQPQHF. CDR3 bases: TGTGCCAGCCATTGGTGGGGGTCAGTGGATCAGCCCCAGCATTTT.

CDR3 DNA sequence: TGTGCCAGCAGGTGGCAGGGCGGTGTTGGGACTGAAGCTTTCTTT. This translates into CASRWQGGVGTEAFF. V is TRBV25-1 and J is TRBJ1-1, with TRBD1 as a possible D gene (5 bases). The CDR3 has 15 residues. Trimming took off 6 bases at V and 5 bases at J, with 19 bases between the two ends. Germline V CDR1 and CDR2: MGHDK, SYGVNS. Variable domain in full (rest from reference TRBV25-1 and TRBJ1-1): EADIYQTPRYLVIGTGKKITLECSQTMGHDKMYWYQQDPGMELHLIHYSYGVNSTEKGDLSSESTVSRIRTEHFPLTLESARPSHTSQYLCASRWQGGVGTEAFFGQGTRLTVV.